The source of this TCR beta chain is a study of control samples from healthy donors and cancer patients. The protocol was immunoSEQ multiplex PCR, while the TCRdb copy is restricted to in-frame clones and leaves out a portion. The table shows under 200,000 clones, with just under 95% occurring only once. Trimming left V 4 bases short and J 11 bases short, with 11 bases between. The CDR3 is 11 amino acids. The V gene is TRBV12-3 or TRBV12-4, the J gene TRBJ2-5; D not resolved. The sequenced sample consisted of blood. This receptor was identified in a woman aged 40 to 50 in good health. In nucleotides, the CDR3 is TGTGCCAGCAGTTACGATTCCACACAGTACTTC. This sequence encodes CASSYDSTQYF.